This T cell receptor beta chain was recorded in a study of CD8 T cells in Susac syndrome. Reverse transcription of about 0.45 to 1 ug RNA was carried out with random hexamers. TCRdb re-called the immunoSEQ multiplex PCR reads through MiXCR, storing one row per CDR3 protein. This table holds 150,000 to 190,000 distinct CDR3 sequences, around 95% found once. TEMRA cells were FACS-enriched, with CD8+ and CD4+ T cells isolated negatively. The count of this clonotype is one. CDR3 size: 18 residues. The V and J ends lost 6 bases and 2 bases, in that order; junction bases with no gene match: 17. The germline CDR1 and CDR2 sequences are MNHEY and SMNVEV (reference sequence).

The chain has TRBV27 and TRBJ2-7; the match to TRBD2 covers 9 bases. The sequence came from a human donor with multiple sclerosis. Sequencing was done on a sample of CD8+ T cells from PBMCs. CDR3 nucleotides: TGTGCCAGCAGGCCGGGACTAGCATCTACTTACGTTACCTACGAGCAGTACTTC. Translating gives CASRPGLASTYVTYEQYF.